Following are 29 T cell receptor beta chains from one sample sequenced in a study of tumor and adjacent non-tumor tissue in lung cancer. RNA was extracted from bulk tissue without any cell sorting. The library came from three nested PCR rounds adapted from ARM-PCR protocols. TCRdb reprocessed the multiplex PCR reads with MiXCR, giving one entry per CDR3 protein. The data show 81,000 or so distinct CDR3 sequences, 80% to 85% seen once. The sequenced sample was lung tumor tissue. The receptors come from a woman in her forties or fifties with non-small cell lung cancer.

The CDR3 here is CANCSTVGLAFF. Here the CDR3 DNA reads TGTGCCAACTGTTCTACCGTCGGGCTAGCTTTCTTT. The V and J genes are TRBV28 and TRBJ1-1; no firm D call. The CDR3 contains 12 residues. Trimming stripped 10 bases from V and 10 bases from J, with 19 bases between. CDR1 and CDR2 from the germline V gene are MDHEN and SYDVKM.

The J gene is TRBJ1-4, the V gene TRBV20-1, with D tentatively TRBD1 (5 bases). The CDR3 length is 13 residues. CDR1 is DFQATT, CDR2 SNEGSKA, per germline (reference sequence). Trimming took off 3 bases at V and 6 bases at J, with 11 bases between the two ends. The CDR3 here is CSASVGHDEKLFF. The CDR3 region has the DNA TGCAGTGCTAGTGTCGGACATGATGAAAAACTGTTTTTT.

This clonotype was seen many times. The CDR3 spells CASRTGTGEVDTQYF. In DNA, the CDR3 is TGTGCCAGCAGAACCGGGACAGGGGAGGTAGATACGCAGTATTTT. V is TRBV28 and J is TRBJ2-3; 10 nucleotides match TRBD1. Losses at the gene ends were 6 bases for V and 5 bases for J; bases not matched to a gene: 8. The CDR3 is 15 residues long. Germline V gene data show CDR1 as MDHEN and CDR2 as SYDVKM.

The V call is TRBV6-5, the J call TRBJ2-2; no clear D gene. V was clipped by 9 bases and J by 7 bases, with 15 bases between them. In germline, CDR1 is MNHEY, CDR2 SVGAGI. There are 13 residues in the CDR3. Here the CDR3 reads CASIPALVGELFF. The CDR3 DNA sequence: TGTGCCAGTATCCCCGCCTTGGTCGGGGAGCTGTTTTTT.

Remarks on this clonotype: It is likely a read error, because the conserved phenylalanine at the end of the CDR3 is missing. The CDR3 DNA reads TGCGCCAGCAGTCAAGATAGGTACAGGTCGAAGACTGAAGCTTTCATT. Protein sequence: CASSQDRYRSKTEAFI. The V and J genes are TRBV4-1 and TRBJ1-1; TRBD1 might be the D (5 bases). CDR1 and CDR2 (germline): MGHRA, YSYEKL. CDR3 length: 16 amino acids.

A word on this clonotype: One end of the junction varies from germline; a read error may be responsible. The chain carries TRBV4-1 and TRBJ2-3; maybe TRBD2 (5 bases). Germline V gene data show CDR1 as MGHRA and CDR2 as YSYEKL. The CDR3 is 15 amino acids. Here the CDR3 reads CACSQGLSSIVTQYF. In DNA, the CDR3 is TGCGCCTGCAGCCAAGGGCTCTCTAGCATAGTTACGCAGTATTTT.

The V call is TRBV29-1, the J call TRBJ2-3, with TRBD1 matching 7 bases. From germline, CDR1 is SQVTM and CDR2 ANQGSEA. The CDR3 totals 13 residues. V was clipped by 8 bases and J by 10 bases; unmatched bases: 15. CDR3 region: CSSTGSVADAQYF. DNA for the CDR3: TGCAGCTCGACAGGGTCCGTCGCGGATGCGCAGTATTTT.

For this clonotype: Since a much larger clone is just one base distant, this may be a read error. The chain uses TRBV7-9 and TRBJ2-5; a possible D gene is TRBD2 (6 bases). This CDR3 contains 14 residues. Trimming shortened V by 5 bases and J by 4 bases, and 14 bases separated the two germline ends. In germline, CDR1 is SEHNR, CDR2 FQNEAQ (reference sequence). The CDR3 DNA follows: TGTGCCAGCAGCCTGACTAGAGCGGGAGAGACCCAGTACTTC. Translating it yields CASSLTRAGETQYF.

Details on this clonotype: Relative to the germline gene, one junction end is altered; a read error may explain this. The genes are TRBV29-1 and TRBJ2-4; D gene uncertain. The CDR3 runs 12 residues. Germline lookup yields CDR1 SQVTM and CDR2 ANQGSEA. CDR3 sequence (DNA): TGCAGTGTTGGATCTATGCAAAACATTCAGTACTTC. Its translation: CSVGSMQNIQYF.

The sample holds one count of this clonotype. An end of the junction does not agree with germline; a read error may underlie this. V usage is TRBV6-5 and J usage is TRBJ2-1, with D tentatively TRBD2 (6 bases). Germline V gene data show CDR1 as MNHEY and CDR2 as SVGAGI. This CDR3 contains 14 residues. The CDR3 coding sequence is TGTGCCTGCAGGTACAGCCCAGGGAGGAATGGGCAGTTCTTC. This sequence encodes CACRYSPGRNGQFF.

A remark on this clonotype: The conserved closing phenylalanine or tryptophan is absent in this CDR3, likely reflecting a read error. The gene calls are TRBV12-3 or TRBV12-4 and TRBJ1-2, with 7 bases that match TRBD1. This CDR3 contains 11 residues. The CDR3: CACSPGTVYTS. DNA for the CDR3: TGTGCCTGCAGTCCGGGGACAGTCTACACCTCC.

This clonotype is a singleton in its sample. The genes are TRBV29-1 and TRBJ1-1; no firm D call. CDR1 SQVTM and CDR2 ANQGSEA come from the germline V gene. The CDR3 extends over 13 amino acids. V gave up 5 bases and J gave up 0 bases, with 10 bases separating them. Written as DNA, the CDR3 is TGCAGCGTTTATCACTTCATGAACACTGAAGCTTTCTTT. This encodes CSVYHFMNTEAFF.

This clonotype is a singleton in its sample. As the CDR3 is not closed by the conserved phenylalanine or tryptophan, this likely results from a read error. The limits of the CDR3 on the DNA are not certain, so only TCRdb's listed CDR3 is given. This chain joins TRBV20-1 and TRBJ1-2; the table's D gene call, TRBD1, was not cross checked with the DNA. Looked up from germline, CDR1 is DFQATT and CDR2 is SNEGSKA (reference sequence). Ends included, the CDR3 has 13 residues. CDR3 sequence: CSASDWALGGYTS.

Turning to this clonotype: A junction boundary mismatches the germline segment, possibly from a read error. The DNA for the CDR3 is TGCTCCAGCAGCCAAGATGGGGTGATGATCTACAATGAGCAGTTCTTC. It yields the protein CSSSQDGVMIYNEQFF. V and J are TRBV4-3 and TRBJ2-1; no firm D call. Germline-derived CDR1 and CDR2 are LGHNA and YSLEER. The CDR3 is 16 amino acids.

This clonotype ranks as medium-sized. This chain connects TRBV4-1 to TRBJ2-4; a possible D gene is TRBD2 (5 bases). The V and J ends lost 4 bases and 0 bases respectively, with 16 bases between them. The CDR3 length is 17 residues. Germline V CDR1 and CDR2: MGHRA, YSYEKL. For the CDR3, the DNA is TGCGCCAGCAGCCCTGGTAGTGGAGGACTAGCCAAAAACATTCAGTACTTC. It yields the protein CASSPGSGGLAKNIQYF.

With regard to this clonotype: Relative to the germline gene, one junction end is altered; a read error may explain this. V usage is TRBV6-6 and J usage is TRBJ2-1; 10 bases match TRBD2. The CDR3 runs to 15 residues. Germline CDR1 is MNHNY and CDR2 is SVGAGI (reference sequence). The CDR3 DNA reads TGTGCCAGCAGTTACGCTAGCGGGAGTGAGAATGAGCAGCTCTTC. It yields the protein CASSYASGSENEQLF.

Concerning this clonotype: Germline and junction disagree at one end, which may indicate a read error. The V call is TRBV20-1, the J call TRBJ2-7; D is possibly TRBD2 (5 bases). The CDR3 is 13 amino acids. The germline V gene encodes CDR1 DFQATT and CDR2 SNEGSKA (reference sequence). The CDR3 sequence is CIARESRCREQYF. The CDR3 nucleotides read TGCATTGCTAGGGAGAGCAGGTGCCGCGAGCAGTACTTC.

This clonotype was observed many times. The chain employs TRBV30 and TRBJ2-7; D assignment may be TRBD1 or TRBD2 (5 bases each). Trimming removed 2 bases at V and 3 bases at J, with 14 bases between. CDR1 and CDR2 from the germline V gene are GTSNPN and SVGIG (reference sequence). This CDR3 is 14 amino acids long. The CDR3 DNA follows: TGTGCCTGGAGTTCCGGGACGGCTTTCTACGAGCAGTACTTC. This sequence encodes CAWSSGTAFYEQYF.

Turning to this clonotype: The final CDR3 position lacks the conserved phenylalanine or tryptophan, pointing to a likely read error. The V and J genes are TRBV20-1 and TRBJ2-1; a weak D match, TRBD2 (6 bases). Germline V CDR1 and CDR2: DFQATT, SNEGSKA (reference sequence). The CDR3 length is 14 residues. V shed 4 bases and J shed 3 bases, with 13 bases lying between them. The CDR3 DNA sequence: TGCAGTGCTAACTTCGGGGGATGCTACAATGAGCAGTTCATC. Protein product: CSANFGGCYNEQFI.

This clonotype appeared a few times. The chain links TRBV6-5 to TRBJ2-7; 9 bases agree with TRBD1. CDR1 is MNHEY, CDR2 SVGAGI, per germline. Losses at the gene ends were 10 bases for V and 0 bases for J; bases not matched to a gene: 7. The CDR3 is 14 amino acids. CDR3 DNA: TGTGCCAATAGTTTGACAGGGGGCTCCTACGAGCAGTACTTC. Translation: CANSLTGGSYEQYF.

This clonotype was seen ten or more times. The chain links TRBV4-3 to TRBJ2-6; D possibly corresponds to TRBD1 (6 bases). This CDR3 has 20 amino acids. CDR1 is LGHNA and CDR2 is YSLEER in the germline V gene. Deletions cut 1 base from V and 0 bases from J, with 19 bases between. The CDR3 sequence is CASSQGTLDRTYSGANVLTF. CDR3 DNA: TGCGCCAGCAGCCAAGGGACGTTAGACAGGACTTACTCTGGGGCCAACGTCCTGACTTTC.

Notes on this clonotype: Germline and junction disagree at one end, which may indicate a read error. This chain uses TRBV29-1 with TRBJ1-2, with D uncertain. In germline, CDR1 is SQVTM, CDR2 ANQGSEA. The CDR3 runs to 12 residues. This CDR3 reads CSDDSLDYCYTF. CDR3 nucleotides: TGCAGCGATGACTCGTTGGACTATTGCTACACCTTC.

This clonotype showed up just once. A read error may account for a junction end that differs from germline. The rearrangement uses TRBV11-2 and TRBJ2-7; no clear D. Germline V gene sequence: CDR1 SGHAT, CDR2 FQNNGV. The CDR3 is 15 residues long. This chain's CDR3 is CASSLAGVAAYEHYF. CDR3 in DNA: TGTGCCAGCAGCTTAGCAGGAGTCGCCGCCTACGAGCACTACTTC.

The chain has TRBV6-1 and TRBJ2-3; D unresolved. The J call may be faulty, since TRBJ1-5 better matches the DNA end. CDR3 length: 15 amino acids. The V gene's germline CDR1 is MNHNS and CDR2 SASEGT. DNA for the CDR3: TGTGCCAGCAGGCCCCTTAGCTGGAATCCAGATACGCAGCATTTT. Translating it yields CASRPLSWNPDTQHF.

With respect to this clonotype: At one of its ends the junction is not consistent with the germline gene, which may arise from a read error. The chain combines TRBV7-9 with TRBJ1-2, with D maybe TRBD1 (5 bases). This CDR3 has 17 amino acids. Germline-derived CDR1 and CDR2 are SEHNR and FQNEAQ (reference sequence). Here the CDR3 DNA reads TGTCCCAGCGGAGAGCGGCAGGGAAAAAGCCTCGTGGATGGCTACATCTTC. Protein product: CPSGERQGKSLVDGYIF.

The chain combines TRBV5-1 with TRBJ1-2, with D possibly being TRBD1 (5 bases). Per germline, CDR1 SGHRS and CDR2 YFSETQ. The CDR3 contains 13 residues. Trimming removed 3 bases at V and 5 bases at J, with 11 bases between. The CDR3 DNA is TGCGCCAGCAGCTCAGGGCGAACTTATGGCTACACCTTC. Protein sequence: CASSSGRTYGYTF.

As regards this clonotype: A clone one base away is much larger, so this may be a read error. The CDR3 sequence: CASSLETGPAETQYF. Here the CDR3 DNA reads TGTGCCAGCAGCTTAGAAACCGGACCAGCGGAGACCCAGTACTTC. This rearrangement joins TRBV7-3 to TRBJ2-5; no clear D gene. Between the trimmed V and J ends, which lost 2 bases and 5 bases, there was a span of 15 bases. Germline V CDR1 and CDR2: SGHTA, FQGTGA. The CDR3 is 15 residues long.

Concerning this clonotype itself: Lacking the conserved final phenylalanine or tryptophan, this CDR3 likely reflects a read error. The gene calls are TRBV20-1 and TRBJ1-5, with TRBD1 as a possible D gene (6 bases). The CDR3 covers 15 residues. Looked up from germline, CDR1 is DFQATT and CDR2 is SNEGSKA (reference sequence). V shed 6 bases and J shed 6 bases, with 21 bases lying between them. The CDR3 region is CSASGGLGAGQPQHS. The CDR3, as DNA: TGCAGTGCCTCCGGTGGACTGGGGGCCGGTCAGCCCCAGCATTCT.

In the case of this clonotype: The junction differs from germline at one of its ends, possibly a read error. V is TRBV20-1 and J is TRBJ2-7, with D maybe TRBD2 (5 bases). The CDR3 sequence is 14 residues long. Per germline, CDR1 DFQATT and CDR2 SNEGSKA (reference sequence). The DNA of the CDR3 is TGCAGTGGTAGACTACCAGGTGATTACTACGAGCAGTACTTC. Amino acids: CSGRLPGDYYEQYF.